The entry below gives a single T cell receptor beta chain sequence along with its context. The antigen is unknown. The data are from a study of cytomegalovirus exposure and HLA in healthy donors. General observations from the study: Investigators reported around 150 TCR beta chains as tied to cytomegalovirus. Common viral pathogens (according to a later analysis) appeared linked to several of the most significant clusters. In presence/absence analyses, roughly uniform sequencing depth across donors was assumed. Using a false discovery rate of 0.05, a later analysis showed that approximately 18,000 TCR beta sequences were associated with HLA alleles.

This CDR3 comprises 12 residues. Germline V gene lookup returns CDR1 LNHDA and CDR2 SQIVND (reference sequence). Between the trimmed V and J ends, which lost 4 bases and 7 bases, there was a span of 10 bases. This PCR relied on a set of 60 Vbeta primers and 13 Jbeta primers. Repertoires were generated with immunoSEQ multiplex PCR, while TCRdb's copy carries only in-frame clones and drops some. Of about 150,000 clones detected, around 77% appear once; the ten largest clones hold about 4.9%. The TCR was taken from a man aged 30 to 45 in good health. The chain is built from TRBV19 and TRBJ1-1; D call uncertain. The sample taken for sequencing was PBMCs. CDR3 sequence: CASSNAQREAFF. CDR3 in DNA: TGTGCCAGTAGTAATGCCCAGCGTGAAGCTTTCTTT. Full variable domain (outside the CDR3, taken from reference TRBV19 and TRBJ1-1): DGGITQSPKYLFRKEGQNVTLSCEQNLNHDAMYWYRQDPGQGLRLIYYSQIVNDFQKGDIAEGYSVSREKKESFPLTVTSAQKNPTAFYLCASSNAQREAFFGQGTRLTVV.